This T cell receptor beta chain was recorded in a study of T cells in narcolepsy. Study information: Patients with NT1 or NT2 and healthy control donors were enrolled. Overall study results and limits: Same-patient CSF and blood CD4+ T cell clonotypes included HCRT-specific and TRIB2-specific autoreactive ones. Healthy controls reportedly lacked the autoreactive clonotypes serially found in patients' blood. Autoreactive clone sequences were missing from some blood memory CD4+ repertoires.

Germline loops: CDR1 SGHAT, CDR2 FQNNGV. This CDR3 region has 13 residues. V lost 0 bases and J 8 bases, leaving 7 bases between the germline ends. TCRdb's table, derived via immunoSEQ multiplex PCR, lists solely in-frame clones and lacks some. The sample consists of 26,000 or so clones, approximately 86% of them appearing once. Comments on this clone: The target antigen is unknown.

Specimen: CD45RA- memory CD4+ T cells from PBMCs. This chain links TRBV11-2 with TRBJ1-4; no firm D call. This receptor was identified in a human donor with narcolepsy. CDR3 sequence: CASSLEVEEKLFF. The CDR3 coding sequence is TGTGCCAGCAGCTTAGAGGTTGAGGAAAAACTGTTTTTT.